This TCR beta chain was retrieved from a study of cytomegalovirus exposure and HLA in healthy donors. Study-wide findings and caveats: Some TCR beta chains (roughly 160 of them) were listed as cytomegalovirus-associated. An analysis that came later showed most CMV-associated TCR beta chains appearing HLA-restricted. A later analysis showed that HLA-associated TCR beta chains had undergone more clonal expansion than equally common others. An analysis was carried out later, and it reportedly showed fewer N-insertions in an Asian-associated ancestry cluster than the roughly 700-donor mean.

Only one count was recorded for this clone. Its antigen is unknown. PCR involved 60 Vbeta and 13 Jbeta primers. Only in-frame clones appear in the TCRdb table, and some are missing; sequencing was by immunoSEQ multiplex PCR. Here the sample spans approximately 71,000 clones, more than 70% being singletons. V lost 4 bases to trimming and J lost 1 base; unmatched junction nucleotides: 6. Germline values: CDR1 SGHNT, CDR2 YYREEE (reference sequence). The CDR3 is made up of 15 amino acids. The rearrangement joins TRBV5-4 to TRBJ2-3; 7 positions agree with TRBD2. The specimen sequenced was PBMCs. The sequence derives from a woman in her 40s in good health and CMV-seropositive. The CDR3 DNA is TGTGCCAGCAGCCCCGGGGGGAGCGGCACAGATACGCAGTATTTT. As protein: CASSPGGSGTDTQYF.